This T cell receptor beta chain was recorded in a study of T cells after yellow fever vaccination. A process of 5'RACE template switching, which added a universal primer site and UMIs, was used to make TCR cDNA. TCRdb re-derived calls from the 5' RACE reads in MiXCR, one entry per CDR3 protein. Found here are 300,000 to 400,000 distinct CDR3 sequences, 8.1% of them singletons; the top ten hold 17%. V dropped 5 bases and J dropped 6; count of bases not matched to a gene: 12. The CDR3 is 17 amino acids. Germline-derived CDR1 and CDR2 are SGHVS and FQNEAQ. The V gene is TRBV7-8, the J gene TRBJ2-1, with 11 positions matching TRBD2. This receptor was taken from a young man who received the YFV17D yellow fever vaccine. The sample was PBMCs, taken roughly 45 days after the first yellow fever vaccination. CDR3 region: CASSHQTGTSGPNEQFF. The CDR3 nucleotides are TGTGCCAGCAGCCACCAAACCGGGACTAGCGGCCCCAATGAGCAGTTCTTC.